What follows describes a single TCR beta chain. The data are from a study of blood T cell repertoires in COVID-19. The data were produced by immunoSEQ multiplex PCR, yet TCRdb's version contains in-frame clones alone and is incomplete. Here the sample spans about 220,000 clones, roughly four fifths being singletons. Trimming shortened V by 4 bases and J by 2 bases, and 16 bases separated the two germline ends. From germline, CDR1 is SGHRS and CDR2 YFSETQ. The length of the CDR3 is 16 residues. Sequencing used PBMCs or T cells enriched from blood (not recorded which). The gene calls are TRBV5-1 and TRBJ2-1; a possible D gene is TRBD2 (7 bases). This clonotype originated in a woman aged 55-70 years who had recovered from COVID-19. CDR3 loop: CASSQQGRGTYNEQFF. The CDR3, as DNA: TGCGCCAGCAGCCAACAAGGGAGGGGGACCTACAATGAGCAGTTCTTC. The variable domain in full, with the rest retrieved from reference TRBV5-1 and TRBJ2-1, is KAGVTQTPRYLIKTRGQQVTLSCSPISGHRSVSWYQQTPGQGLQFLFEYFSETQRNKGNFPGRFSGRQFSNSRSEMNVSTLELGDSALYLCASSQQGRGTYNEQFFGPGTRLTVL.